The present entry profiles one TCR beta chain with its context. Its target is unknown. The CDR3 contains 16 residues. Germline assignment: CDR1 SGHVS and CDR2 FNYEAQ. J gave up 0 bases and V 1 base, and 5 bases lay outside the gene matches. The data derive from a study of response to subunit inactivated influenza vaccine. Findings and limits, study-wide: The authors offered the suggestion that each seasonal influenza vaccination recruits few new T cells.

TCRdb redid the calling of the RT-PCR reads with MiXCR, one entry per CDR3 protein. The data hold hundreds of thousands of distinct CDR3 sequences, with approximately 17% observed a single time. The TCR was taken from a man aged 50-60 years who received an inactivated influenza vaccine. The chain joins TRBV7-6 to TRBJ2-7; TRBD2 aligns across 8 bases. Source: PBMCs from blood, taken around 5 days after vaccination. CDR3 sequence (DNA): TGTGCCAGCAGCTTAGAAGCTAGCGGGTTCTCCTACGAGCAGTACTTC. Amino acids: CASSLEASGFSYEQYF.